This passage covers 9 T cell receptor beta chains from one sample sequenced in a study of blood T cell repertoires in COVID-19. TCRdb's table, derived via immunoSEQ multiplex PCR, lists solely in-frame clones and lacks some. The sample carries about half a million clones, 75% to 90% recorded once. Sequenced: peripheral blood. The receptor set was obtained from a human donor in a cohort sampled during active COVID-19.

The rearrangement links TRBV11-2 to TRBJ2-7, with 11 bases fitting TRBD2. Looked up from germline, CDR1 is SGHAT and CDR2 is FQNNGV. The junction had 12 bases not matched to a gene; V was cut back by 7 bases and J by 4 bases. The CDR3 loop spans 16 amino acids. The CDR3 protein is CASTRGVSGRVYEQYF. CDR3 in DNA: TGTGCCAGCACAAGAGGGGTTAGCGGGAGGGTTTACGAGCAGTACTTC. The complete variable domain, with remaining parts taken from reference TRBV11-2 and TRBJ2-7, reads EAGVAQSPRYKIIEKRQSVAFWCNPISGHATLYWYQQILGQGPKLLIQFQNNGVVDDSQLPKDRFSAERLKGVDSTLKIQPAKLEDSAVYLCASTRGVSGRVYEQYFGPGTRLTVT.

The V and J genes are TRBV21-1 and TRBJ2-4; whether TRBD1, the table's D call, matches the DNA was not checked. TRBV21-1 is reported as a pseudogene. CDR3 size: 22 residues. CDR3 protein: CASSKEDRTGSGTHRTKNIQYF. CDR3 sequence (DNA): TGTGCCAGCAGCAAAGAGGATAGGACGGGTTCCGGGACACATCGGACCAAAAACATTCAGTACTTC.

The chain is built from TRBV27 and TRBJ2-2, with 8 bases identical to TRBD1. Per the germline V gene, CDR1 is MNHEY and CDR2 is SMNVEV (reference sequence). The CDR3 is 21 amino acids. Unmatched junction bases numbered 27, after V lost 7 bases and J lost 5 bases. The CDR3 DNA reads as TGTGCCAGCATCAATCGGCTATCTAACTTAGGACAGGGCGGTTTGACCGGGGAGCTGTTTTTT. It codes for CASINRLSNLGQGGLTGELFF.

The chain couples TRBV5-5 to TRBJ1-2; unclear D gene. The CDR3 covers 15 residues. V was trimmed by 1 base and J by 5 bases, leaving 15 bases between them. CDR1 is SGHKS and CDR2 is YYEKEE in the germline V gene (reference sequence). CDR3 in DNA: TGTGCCAGCAGCTTGTATTTCACCCCAGGATATGGCTACACCTTC. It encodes CASSLYFTPGYGYTF. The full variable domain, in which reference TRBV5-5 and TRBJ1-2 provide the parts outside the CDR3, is DAGVTQSPTHLIKTRGQQVTLRCSPISGHKSVSWYQQVLGQGPQFIFQYYEKEERGRGNFPDRFSARQFPNYSSELNVNALLLGDSALYLCASSLYFTPGYGYTFGSGTRLTVV.

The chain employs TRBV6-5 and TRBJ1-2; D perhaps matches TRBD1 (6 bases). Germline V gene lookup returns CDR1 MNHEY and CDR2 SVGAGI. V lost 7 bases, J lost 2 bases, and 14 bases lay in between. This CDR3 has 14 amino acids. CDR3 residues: CASKDSLGNYGYTF. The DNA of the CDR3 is TGTGCCAGCAAGGACAGTCTGGGAAACTATGGCTACACCTTC.

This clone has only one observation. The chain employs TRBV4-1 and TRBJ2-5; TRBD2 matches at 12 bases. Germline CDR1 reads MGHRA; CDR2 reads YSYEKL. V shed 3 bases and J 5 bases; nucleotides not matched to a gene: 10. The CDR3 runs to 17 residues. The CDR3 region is CASSQGTSGRPSETQYF. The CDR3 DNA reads TGCGCCAGCAGCCAGGGCACTAGCGGGAGGCCCTCGGAGACCCAGTACTTC.

The CDR3 nucleotides are TGCAGCGTTTCGGGAGTGAACACCGGGGAGCTGTTTTTT. Protein: CSVSGVNTGELFF. The V gene is TRBV29-1, the J gene TRBJ2-2, with a tentative D call TRBD2 (6 bases). The ends were cut back, 5 bases at V and 1 base at J, with 8 bases in the middle. Germline V lookup: CDR1 SQVTM, CDR2 ANQGSEA. This CDR3 is 13 amino acids long.

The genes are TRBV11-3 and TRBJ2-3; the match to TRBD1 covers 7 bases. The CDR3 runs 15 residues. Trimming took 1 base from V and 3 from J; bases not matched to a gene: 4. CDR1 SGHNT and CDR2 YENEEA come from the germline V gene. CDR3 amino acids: CASSLGTGLTDTQYF. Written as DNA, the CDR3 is TGTGCCAGCAGCTTAGGGACAGGCCTGACAGATACGCAGTATTTT.

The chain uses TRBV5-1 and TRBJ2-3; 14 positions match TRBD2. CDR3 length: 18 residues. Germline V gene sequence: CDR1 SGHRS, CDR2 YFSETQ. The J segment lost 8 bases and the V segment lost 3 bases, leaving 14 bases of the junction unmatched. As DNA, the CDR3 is TGCGCCAGCAGCTCCGGGACTAGCGGGAGAGTGGGGGCCGGTACGCAGTATTTT. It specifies CASSSGTSGRVGAGTQYF.